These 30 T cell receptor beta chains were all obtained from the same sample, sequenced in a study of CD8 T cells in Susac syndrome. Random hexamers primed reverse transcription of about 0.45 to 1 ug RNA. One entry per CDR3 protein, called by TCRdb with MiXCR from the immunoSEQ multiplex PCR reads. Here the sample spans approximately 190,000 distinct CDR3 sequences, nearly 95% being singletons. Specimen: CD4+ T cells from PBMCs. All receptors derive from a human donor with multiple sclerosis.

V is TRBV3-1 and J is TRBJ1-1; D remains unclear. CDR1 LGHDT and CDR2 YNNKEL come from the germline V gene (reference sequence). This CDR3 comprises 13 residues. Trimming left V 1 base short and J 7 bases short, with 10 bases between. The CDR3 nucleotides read TGTGCCAGCAGCCAAGGGTTAGGCGGTGAAGCTTTCTTT. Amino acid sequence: CASSQGLGGEAFF.

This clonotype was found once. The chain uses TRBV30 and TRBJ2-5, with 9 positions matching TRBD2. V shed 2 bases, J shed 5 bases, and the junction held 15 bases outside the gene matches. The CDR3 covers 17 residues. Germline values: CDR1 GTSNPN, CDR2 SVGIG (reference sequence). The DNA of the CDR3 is TGTGCCTGGAGTAGGTGGAGAACTAGCGGGTTGGGCGAGACCCAGTACTTC. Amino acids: CAWSRWRTSGLGETQYF.

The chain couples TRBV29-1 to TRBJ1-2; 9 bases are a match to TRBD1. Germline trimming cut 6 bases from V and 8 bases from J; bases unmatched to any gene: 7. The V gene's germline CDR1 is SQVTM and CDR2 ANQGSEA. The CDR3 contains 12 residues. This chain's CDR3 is CSVLDRGQGYTF. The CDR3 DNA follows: TGCAGCGTCCTGGACAGGGGCCAGGGCTACACCTTC.

The CDR3 loop is CAINSGANVLTF. CDR3 DNA: TGTGCCATCAACTCTGGGGCCAACGTCCTGACTTTC. The chain combines TRBV6-2 or TRBV6-3 with TRBJ2-6; no reliable D call. The CDR3 consists of 12 residues. V was trimmed by 10 bases and J by 0 bases, leaving 4 bases between them. The germline CDR1 and CDR2 sequences are MNHEY and SVGEGT.

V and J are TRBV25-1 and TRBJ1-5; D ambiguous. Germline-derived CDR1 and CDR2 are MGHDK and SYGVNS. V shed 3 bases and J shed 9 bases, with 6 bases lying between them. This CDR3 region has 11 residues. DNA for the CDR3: TGTGCCAGCAGTGACTCGGGGCCCCAGCATTTT. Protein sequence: CASSDSGPQHF.

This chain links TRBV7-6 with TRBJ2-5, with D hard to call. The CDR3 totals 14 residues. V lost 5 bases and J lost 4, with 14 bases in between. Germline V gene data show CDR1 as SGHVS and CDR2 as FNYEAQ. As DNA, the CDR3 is TGTGCCAGCAGCCACTATGGGGTAGCAGAGACCCAGTACTTC. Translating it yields CASSHYGVAETQYF. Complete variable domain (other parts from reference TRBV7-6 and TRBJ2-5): GAGVSQSPRYKVTKRGQDVALRCDPISGHVSLYWYRQALGQGPEFLTYFNYEAQQDKSGLPNDRFSAERPEGSISTLTIQRTEQRDSAMYRCASSHYGVAETQYFGPGTRLLVL.

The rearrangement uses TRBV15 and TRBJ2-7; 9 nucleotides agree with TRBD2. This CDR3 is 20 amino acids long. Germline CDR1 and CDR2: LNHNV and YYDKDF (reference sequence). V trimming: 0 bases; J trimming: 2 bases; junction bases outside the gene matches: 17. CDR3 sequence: CATSREGLAGDTGPPYEQYF. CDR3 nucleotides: TGTGCCACCAGCAGAGAAGGGTTAGCGGGAGACACGGGACCGCCCTACGAGCAGTACTTC.

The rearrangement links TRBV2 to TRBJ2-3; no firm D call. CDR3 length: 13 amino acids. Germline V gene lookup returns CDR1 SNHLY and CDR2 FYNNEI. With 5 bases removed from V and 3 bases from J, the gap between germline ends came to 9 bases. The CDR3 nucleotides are TGTGCCAGCAGTTCGGACCAGACAGATACGCAGTATTTT. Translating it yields CASSSDQTDTQYF.

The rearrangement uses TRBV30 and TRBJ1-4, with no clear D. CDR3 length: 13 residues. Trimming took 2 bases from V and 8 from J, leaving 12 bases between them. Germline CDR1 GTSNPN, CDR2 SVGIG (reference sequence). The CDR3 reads CAWSRAGVEKLFF. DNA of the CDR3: TGTGCCTGGAGTCGGGCCGGGGTCGAAAAACTGTTTTTT.

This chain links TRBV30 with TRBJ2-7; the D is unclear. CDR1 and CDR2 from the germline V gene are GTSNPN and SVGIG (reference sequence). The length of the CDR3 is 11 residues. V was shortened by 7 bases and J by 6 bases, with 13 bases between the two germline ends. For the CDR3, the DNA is TGTGCCTACTCGCGACCGCGCGAGCAGTACTTC. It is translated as CAYSRPREQYF.

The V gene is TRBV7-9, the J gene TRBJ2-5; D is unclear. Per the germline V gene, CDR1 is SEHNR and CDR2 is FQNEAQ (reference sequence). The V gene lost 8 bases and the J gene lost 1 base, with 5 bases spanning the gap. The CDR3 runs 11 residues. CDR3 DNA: TGTGCCAGCGGAAGCCAAGAGACCCAGTACTTC. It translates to CASGSQETQYF. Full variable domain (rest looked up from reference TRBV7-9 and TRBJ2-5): DTGVSQNPRHKITKRGQNVTFRCDPISEHNRLYWYRQTLGQGPEFLTYFQNEAQLEKSRLLSDRFSAERPKGSFSTLEIQRTEQGDSAMYLCASGSQETQYFGPGTRLLVL.

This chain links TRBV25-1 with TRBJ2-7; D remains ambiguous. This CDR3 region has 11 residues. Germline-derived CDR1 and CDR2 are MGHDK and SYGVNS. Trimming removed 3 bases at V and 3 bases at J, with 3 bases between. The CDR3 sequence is CASSDYYEQYF. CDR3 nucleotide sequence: TGTGCCAGCAGTGATTACTACGAGCAGTACTTC.

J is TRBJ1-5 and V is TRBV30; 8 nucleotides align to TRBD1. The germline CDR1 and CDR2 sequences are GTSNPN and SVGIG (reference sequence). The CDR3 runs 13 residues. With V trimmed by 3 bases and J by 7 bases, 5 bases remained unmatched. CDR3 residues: CAWSDRGGQPQHF. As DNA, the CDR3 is TGTGCCTGGAGCGACAGGGGCGGGCAGCCCCAGCATTTT.

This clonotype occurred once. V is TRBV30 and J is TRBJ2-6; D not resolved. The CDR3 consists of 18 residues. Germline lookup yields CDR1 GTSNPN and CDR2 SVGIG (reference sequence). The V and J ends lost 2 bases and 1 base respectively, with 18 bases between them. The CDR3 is CAWSKEPLHPSGANVLTF. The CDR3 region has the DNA TGTGCCTGGAGTAAAGAACCCTTACACCCATCTGGGGCCAACGTCCTGACTTTC.

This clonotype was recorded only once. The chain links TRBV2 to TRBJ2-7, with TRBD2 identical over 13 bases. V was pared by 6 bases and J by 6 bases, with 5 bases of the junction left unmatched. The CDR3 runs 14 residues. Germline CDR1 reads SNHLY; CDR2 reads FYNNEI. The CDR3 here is CASSGLAGVPEQYF. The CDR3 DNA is TGTGCCAGCAGCGGACTAGCGGGAGTACCCGAGCAGTACTTC.

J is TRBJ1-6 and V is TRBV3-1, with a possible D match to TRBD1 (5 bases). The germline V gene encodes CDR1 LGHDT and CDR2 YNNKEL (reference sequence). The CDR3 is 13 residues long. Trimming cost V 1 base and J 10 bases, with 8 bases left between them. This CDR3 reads CASSQGGRSPLHF. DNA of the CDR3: TGTGCCAGCAGCCAAGGGGGCCGATCACCCCTCCACTTT.

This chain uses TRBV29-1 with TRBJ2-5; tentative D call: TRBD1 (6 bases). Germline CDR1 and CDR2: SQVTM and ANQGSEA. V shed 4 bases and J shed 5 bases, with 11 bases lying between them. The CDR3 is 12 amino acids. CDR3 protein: CSVVGAEETQYF. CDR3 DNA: TGCAGCGTTGTGGGGGCGGAGGAGACCCAGTACTTC.

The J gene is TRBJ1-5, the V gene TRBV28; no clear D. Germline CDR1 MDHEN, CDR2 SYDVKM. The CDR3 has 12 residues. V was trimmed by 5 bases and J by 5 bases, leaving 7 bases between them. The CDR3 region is CASSSRDQPQHF. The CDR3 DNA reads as TGTGCCAGCAGTAGTAGGGATCAGCCCCAGCATTTT.

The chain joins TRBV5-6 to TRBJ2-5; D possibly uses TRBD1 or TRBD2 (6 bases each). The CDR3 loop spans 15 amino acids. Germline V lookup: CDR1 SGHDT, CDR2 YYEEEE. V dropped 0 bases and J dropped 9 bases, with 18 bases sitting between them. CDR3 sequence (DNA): TGTGCCAGCAGCTTGGCAGACAGAGCAAGGGGGGCCCAGTACTTC. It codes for CASSLADRARGAQYF. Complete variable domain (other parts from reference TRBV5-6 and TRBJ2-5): DAGVTQSPTHLIKTRGQQVTLRCSPKSGHDTVSWYQQALGQGPQFIFQYYEEEERQRGNFPDRFSGHQFPNYSSELNVNALLLGDSALYLCASSLADRARGAQYFGPGTRLLVL.

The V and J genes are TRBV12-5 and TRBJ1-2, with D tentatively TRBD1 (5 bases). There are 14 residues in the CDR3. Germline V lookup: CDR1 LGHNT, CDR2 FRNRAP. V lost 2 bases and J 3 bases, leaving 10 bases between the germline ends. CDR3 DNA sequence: TGTGCTAGTGGTTTGCTTCCGGGACACTATGGCTACACCTTC. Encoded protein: CASGLLPGHYGYTF.

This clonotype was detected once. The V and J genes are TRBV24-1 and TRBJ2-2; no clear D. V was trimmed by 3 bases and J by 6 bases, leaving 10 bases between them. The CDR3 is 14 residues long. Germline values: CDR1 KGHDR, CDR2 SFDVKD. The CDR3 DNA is TGTGCCACCAGTGATGGAGTATCCCCCGGGGAGCTGTTTTTT. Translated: CATSDGVSPGELFF.

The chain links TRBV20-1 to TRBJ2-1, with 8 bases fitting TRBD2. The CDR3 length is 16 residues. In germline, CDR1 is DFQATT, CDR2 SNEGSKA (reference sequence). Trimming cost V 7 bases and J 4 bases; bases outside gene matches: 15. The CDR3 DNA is TGCAGTGTAATAGTAAGGGGCGGGAGGCGTTACAATGAGCAGTTCTTC. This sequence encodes CSVIVRGGRRYNEQFF.

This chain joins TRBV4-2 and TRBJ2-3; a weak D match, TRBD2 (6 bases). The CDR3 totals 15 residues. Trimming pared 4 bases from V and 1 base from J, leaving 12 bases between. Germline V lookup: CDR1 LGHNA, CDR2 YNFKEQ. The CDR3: CASSRGTLRTDTQYF. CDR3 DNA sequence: TGTGCCAGCAGCCGCGGGACCTTGCGCACAGATACGCAGTATTTT.

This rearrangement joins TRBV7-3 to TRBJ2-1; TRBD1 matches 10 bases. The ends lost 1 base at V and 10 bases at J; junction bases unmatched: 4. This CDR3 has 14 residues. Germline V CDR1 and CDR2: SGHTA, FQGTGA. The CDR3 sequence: CASSLRDRGLEQFF. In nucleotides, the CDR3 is TGTGCCAGCAGCTTAAGAGACAGGGGGCTCGAGCAGTTCTTC.

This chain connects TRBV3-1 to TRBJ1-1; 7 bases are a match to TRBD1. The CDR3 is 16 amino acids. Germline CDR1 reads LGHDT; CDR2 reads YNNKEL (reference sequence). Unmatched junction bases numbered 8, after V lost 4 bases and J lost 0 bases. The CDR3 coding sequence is TGTGCCAGCAGCCCCGTGGACAGGCGGCTGAACACTGAAGCTTTCTTT. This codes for CASSPVDRRLNTEAFF.

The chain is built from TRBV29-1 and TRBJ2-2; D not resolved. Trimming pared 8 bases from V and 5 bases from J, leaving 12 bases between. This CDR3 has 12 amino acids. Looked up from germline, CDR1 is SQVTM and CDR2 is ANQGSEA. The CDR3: CSFCGWTGELFF. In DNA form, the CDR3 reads TGCAGCTTCTGCGGTTGGACCGGGGAGCTGTTTTTT.

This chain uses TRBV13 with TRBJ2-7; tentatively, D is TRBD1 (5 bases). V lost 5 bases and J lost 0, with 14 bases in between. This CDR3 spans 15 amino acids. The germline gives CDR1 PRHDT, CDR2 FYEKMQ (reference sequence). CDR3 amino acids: CASSRWGAGSYEQYF. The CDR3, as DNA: TGTGCCAGCAGCCGATGGGGCGCTGGCTCCTACGAGCAGTACTTC.

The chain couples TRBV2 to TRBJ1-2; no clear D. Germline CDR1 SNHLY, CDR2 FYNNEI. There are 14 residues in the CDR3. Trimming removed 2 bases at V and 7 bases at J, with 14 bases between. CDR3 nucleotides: TGTGCCAGCAGTGAAAGGCGGGAGGAGGGTGGCTACACCTTC. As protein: CASSERREEGGYTF.

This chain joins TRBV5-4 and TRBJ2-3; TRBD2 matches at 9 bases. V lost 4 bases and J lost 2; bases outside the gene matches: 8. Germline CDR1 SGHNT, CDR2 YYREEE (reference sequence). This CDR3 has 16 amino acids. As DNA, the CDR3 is TGTGCCAGCAGCGGGGGACTAGCTGGGATCACAGATACGCAGTATTTT. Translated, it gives CASSGGLAGITDTQYF.

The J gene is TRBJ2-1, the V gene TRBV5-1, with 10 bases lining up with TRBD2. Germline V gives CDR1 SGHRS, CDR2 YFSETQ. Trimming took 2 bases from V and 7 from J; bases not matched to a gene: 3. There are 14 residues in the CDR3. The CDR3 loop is CASSLPSGGNEQFF. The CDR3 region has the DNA TGCGCCAGCAGCTTACCTAGCGGGGGTAATGAGCAGTTCTTC.